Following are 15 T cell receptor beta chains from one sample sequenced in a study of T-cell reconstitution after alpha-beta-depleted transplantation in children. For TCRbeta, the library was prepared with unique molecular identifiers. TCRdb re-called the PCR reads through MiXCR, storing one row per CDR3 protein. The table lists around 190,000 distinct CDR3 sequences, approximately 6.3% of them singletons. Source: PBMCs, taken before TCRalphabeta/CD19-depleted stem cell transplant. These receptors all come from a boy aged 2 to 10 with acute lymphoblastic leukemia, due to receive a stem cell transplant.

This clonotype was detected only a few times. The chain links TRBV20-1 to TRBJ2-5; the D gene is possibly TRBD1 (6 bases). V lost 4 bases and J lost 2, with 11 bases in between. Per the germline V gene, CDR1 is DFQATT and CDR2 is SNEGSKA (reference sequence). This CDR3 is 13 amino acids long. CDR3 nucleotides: TGCAGTGCTACCCCTAGGGGGCAAGAGACCCAGTACTTC. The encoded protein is CSATPRGQETQYF.

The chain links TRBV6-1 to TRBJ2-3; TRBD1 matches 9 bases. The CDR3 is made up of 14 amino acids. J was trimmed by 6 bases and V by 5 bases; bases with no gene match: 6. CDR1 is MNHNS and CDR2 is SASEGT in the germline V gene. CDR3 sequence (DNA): TGTGCCAGCAGTACCGGGACAGGGCTGGATACGCAGTATTTT. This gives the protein CASSTGTGLDTQYF.

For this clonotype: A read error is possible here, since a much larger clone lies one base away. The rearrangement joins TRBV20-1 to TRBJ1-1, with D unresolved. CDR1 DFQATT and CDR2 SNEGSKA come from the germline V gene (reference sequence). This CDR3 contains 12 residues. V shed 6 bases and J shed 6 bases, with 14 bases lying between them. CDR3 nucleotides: TGCAGTGCCCTAGACACGGACTCTGAAGCTTTCTTT. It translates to CSALDTDSEAFF.

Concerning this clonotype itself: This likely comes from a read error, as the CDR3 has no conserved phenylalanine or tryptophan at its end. CDR3 DNA: TGTGCCAGCAGTGGGTCTTGCCCAGGGGGAGGCACTGAAGCTTTCTCT. Translation: CASSGSCPGGGTEAFS. The rearrangement uses TRBV25-1 and TRBJ1-1, with 7 bases fitting TRBD1. CDR1 and CDR2 (germline): MGHDK, SYGVNS. This CDR3 spans 16 amino acids. The V gene end was trimmed by 4 bases and the J gene end by 4 bases; junction bases not matched to a gene: 12.

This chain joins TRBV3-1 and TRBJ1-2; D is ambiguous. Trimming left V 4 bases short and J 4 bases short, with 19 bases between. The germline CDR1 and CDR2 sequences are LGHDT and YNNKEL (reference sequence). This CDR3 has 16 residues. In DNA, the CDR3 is TGTGCCAGCAGCCCCCAAGGCGCCAGGCTTAGCTATGGCTACACCTTC. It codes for CASSPQGARLSYGYTF.

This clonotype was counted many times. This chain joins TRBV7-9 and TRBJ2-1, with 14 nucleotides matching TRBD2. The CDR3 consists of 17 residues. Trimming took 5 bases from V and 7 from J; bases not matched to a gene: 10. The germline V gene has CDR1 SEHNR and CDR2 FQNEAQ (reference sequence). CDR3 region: CASSPGTSGSGLNEQFF. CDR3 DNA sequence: TGTGCCAGCAGCCCCGGGACTAGCGGGAGTGGGCTGAATGAGCAGTTCTTC.

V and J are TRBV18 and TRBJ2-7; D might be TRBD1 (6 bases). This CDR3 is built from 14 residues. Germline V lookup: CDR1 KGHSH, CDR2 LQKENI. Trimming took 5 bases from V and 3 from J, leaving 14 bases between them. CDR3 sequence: CASSTWTESYEQYF. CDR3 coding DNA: TGTGCCAGCTCAACGTGGACAGAAAGCTACGAGCAGTACTTC. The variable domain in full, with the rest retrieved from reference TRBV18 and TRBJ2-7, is NAGVMQNPRHLVRRRGQEARLRCSPMKGHSHVYWYRQLPEEGLKFMVYLQKENIIDESGMPKERFSAEFPKEGPSILRIQQVVRGDSAAYFCASSTWTESYEQYFGPGTRLTVT.

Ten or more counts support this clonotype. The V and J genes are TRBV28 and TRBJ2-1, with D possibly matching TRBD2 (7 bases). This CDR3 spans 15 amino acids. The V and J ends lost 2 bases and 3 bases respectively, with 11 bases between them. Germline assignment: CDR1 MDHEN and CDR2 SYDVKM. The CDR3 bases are TGTGCCAGCAGTTTACGGGGGGCTTACTACAATGAGCAGTTCTTC. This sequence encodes CASSLRGAYYNEQFF. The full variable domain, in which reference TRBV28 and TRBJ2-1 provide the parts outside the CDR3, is DVKVTQSSRYLVKRTGEKVFLECVQDMDHENMFWYRQDPGLGLRLIYFSYDVKMKEKGDIPEGYSVSREKKERFSLILESASTNQTSMYLCASSLRGAYYNEQFFGPGTRLTVL.

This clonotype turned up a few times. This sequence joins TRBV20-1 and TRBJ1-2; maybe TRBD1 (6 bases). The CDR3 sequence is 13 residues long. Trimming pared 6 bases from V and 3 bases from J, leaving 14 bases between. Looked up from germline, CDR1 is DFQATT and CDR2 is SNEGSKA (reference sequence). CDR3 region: CSAAPGEDYGYTF. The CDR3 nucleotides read TGCAGTGCCGCCCCAGGGGAGGACTATGGCTACACCTTC.

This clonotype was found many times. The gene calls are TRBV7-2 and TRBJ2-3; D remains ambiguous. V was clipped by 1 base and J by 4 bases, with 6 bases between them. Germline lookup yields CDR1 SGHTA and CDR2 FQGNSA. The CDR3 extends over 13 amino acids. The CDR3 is CASSLVAADTQYF. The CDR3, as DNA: TGTGCCAGCAGCTTAGTAGCAGCAGATACGCAGTATTTT.

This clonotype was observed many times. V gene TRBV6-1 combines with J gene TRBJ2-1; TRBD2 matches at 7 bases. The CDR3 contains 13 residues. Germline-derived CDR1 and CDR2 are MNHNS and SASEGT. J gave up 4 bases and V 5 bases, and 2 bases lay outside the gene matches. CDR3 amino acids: CASSLAEYNEQFF. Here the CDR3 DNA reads TGTGCCAGCAGTCTAGCGGAGTACAATGAGCAGTTCTTC.

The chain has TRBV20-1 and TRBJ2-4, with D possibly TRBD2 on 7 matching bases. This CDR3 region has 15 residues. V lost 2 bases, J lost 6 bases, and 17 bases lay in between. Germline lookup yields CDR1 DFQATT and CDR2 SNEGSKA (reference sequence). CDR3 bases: TGCAGTGCTAGACCCCTGGCGGCGGGGGCAAACATTCAGTACTTC. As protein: CSARPLAAGANIQYF.

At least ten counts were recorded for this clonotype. CDR3 amino acids: CSASGHLTGELFF. The CDR3 DNA is TGCAGTGCCTCTGGGCACCTCACCGGGGAGCTGTTTTTT. J is TRBJ2-2 and V is TRBV20-1, with D hard to call. Germline CDR1 DFQATT, CDR2 SNEGSKA (reference sequence). The V gene lost 6 bases and the J gene lost 4 bases, with 12 bases spanning the gap. This CDR3 has 13 amino acids.

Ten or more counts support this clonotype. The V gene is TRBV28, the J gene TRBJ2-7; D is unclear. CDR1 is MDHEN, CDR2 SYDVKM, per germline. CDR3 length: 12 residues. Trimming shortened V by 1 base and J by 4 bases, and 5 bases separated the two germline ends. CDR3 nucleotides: TGTGCCAGCAGTTTATACAGATACGAGCAGTACTTC. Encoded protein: CASSLYRYEQYF.

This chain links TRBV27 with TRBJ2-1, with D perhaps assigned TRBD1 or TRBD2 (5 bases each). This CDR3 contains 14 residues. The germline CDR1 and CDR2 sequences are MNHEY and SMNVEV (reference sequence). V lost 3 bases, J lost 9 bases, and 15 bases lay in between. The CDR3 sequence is CASSLLPHGGEQFF. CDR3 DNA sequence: TGTGCCAGCAGTTTGCTCCCTCATGGGGGTGAGCAGTTCTTC.